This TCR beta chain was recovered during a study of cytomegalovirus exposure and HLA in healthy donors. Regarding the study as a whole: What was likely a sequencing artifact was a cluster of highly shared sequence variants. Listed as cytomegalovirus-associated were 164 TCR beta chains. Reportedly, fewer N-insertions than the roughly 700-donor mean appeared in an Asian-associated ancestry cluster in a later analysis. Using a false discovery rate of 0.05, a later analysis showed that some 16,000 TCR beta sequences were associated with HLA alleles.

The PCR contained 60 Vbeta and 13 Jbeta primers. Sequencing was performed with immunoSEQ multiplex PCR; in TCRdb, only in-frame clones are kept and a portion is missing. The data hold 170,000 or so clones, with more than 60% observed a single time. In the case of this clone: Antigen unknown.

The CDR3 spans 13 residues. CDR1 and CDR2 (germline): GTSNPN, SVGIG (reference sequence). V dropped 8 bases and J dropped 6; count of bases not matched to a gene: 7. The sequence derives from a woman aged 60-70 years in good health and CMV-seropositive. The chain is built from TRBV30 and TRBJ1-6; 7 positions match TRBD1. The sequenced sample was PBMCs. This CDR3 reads CAATGQTNSPLHF. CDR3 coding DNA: TGTGCCGCGACGGGACAGACTAATTCACCCCTCCACTTT.